Given below is one TCR beta chain in context. Its antigen is currently unknown. TCRdb re-analysed the reads in MiXCR, keeping a single row per CDR3 protein. The top ten hold 6.5% to 10% of the sample, which has roughly 640,000 distinct CDR3 sequences, 24% seen once. Germline V CDR1 and CDR2: DFQATT, SNEGSKA (reference sequence). V was cut by 8 bases and J by 8 bases, with 27 bases left in between. The CDR3 covers 16 residues. This sample stems from a study of T cell repertoires in cytomegalovirus infection. Study-wide background: CMV infection plus the matching HLA type was flagged by public TCR beta signatures. Regarding the study as a whole: It was HLA-C-restricted CMV-specific TCR beta clonotypes that dominated the response ex vivo. Cumulative frequency of public TCR beta families picked out carriers of CMV plus the relevant HLA.

This receptor was taken from a human donor in good health (CMV status not recorded). Some clones in this sample may be carry-over from other donors' samples. Sequenced: CD8+ T cells from PBMCs. The chain links TRBV20-1 to TRBJ1-4, with TRBD1 as a possible D gene (5 bases). The CDR3 protein is CSTIQLRGGVREKLFF. CDR3 bases: TGCAGTACTATCCAGCTAAGGGGCGGGGTGAGGGAAAAACTGTTTTTT.